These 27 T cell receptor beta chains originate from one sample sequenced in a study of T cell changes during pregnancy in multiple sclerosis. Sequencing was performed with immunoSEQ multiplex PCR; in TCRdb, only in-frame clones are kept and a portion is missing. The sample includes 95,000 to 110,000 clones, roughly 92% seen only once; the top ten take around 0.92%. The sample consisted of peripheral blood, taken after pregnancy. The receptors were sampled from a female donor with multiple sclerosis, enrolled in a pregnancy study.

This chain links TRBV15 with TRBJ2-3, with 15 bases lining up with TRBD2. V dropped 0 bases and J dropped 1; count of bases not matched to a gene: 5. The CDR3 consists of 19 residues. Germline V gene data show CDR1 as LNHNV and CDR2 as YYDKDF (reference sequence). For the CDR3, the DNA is TGTGCCACCAGCAGAGAAAAGGGACTAGCGGGGGGCGGCACAGATACGCAGTATTTT. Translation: CATSREKGLAGGGTDTQYF.

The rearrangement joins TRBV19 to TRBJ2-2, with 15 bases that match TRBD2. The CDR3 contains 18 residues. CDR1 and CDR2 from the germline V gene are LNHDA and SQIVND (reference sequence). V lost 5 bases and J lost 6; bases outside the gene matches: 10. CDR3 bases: TGTGCCAGTAGTGGGGGACTAGCGGGGGGTGTTCATCCCGGGGAGCTGTTTTTT. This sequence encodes CASSGGLAGGVHPGELFF. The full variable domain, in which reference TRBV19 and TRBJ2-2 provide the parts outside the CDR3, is DGGITQSPKYLFRKEGQNVTLSCEQNLNHDAMYWYRQDPGQGLRLIYYSQIVNDFQKGDIAEGYSVSREKKESFPLTVTSAQKNPTAFYLCASSGGLAGGVHPGELFFGEGSRLTVL.

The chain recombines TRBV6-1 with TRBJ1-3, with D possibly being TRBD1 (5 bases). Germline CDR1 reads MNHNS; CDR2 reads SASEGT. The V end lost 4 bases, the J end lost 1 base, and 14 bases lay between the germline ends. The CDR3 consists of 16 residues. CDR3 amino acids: CASSAGGFFSGNTIYF. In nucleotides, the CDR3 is TGTGCCAGCAGTGCGGGGGGGTTCTTTTCTGGAAACACCATATATTTT.

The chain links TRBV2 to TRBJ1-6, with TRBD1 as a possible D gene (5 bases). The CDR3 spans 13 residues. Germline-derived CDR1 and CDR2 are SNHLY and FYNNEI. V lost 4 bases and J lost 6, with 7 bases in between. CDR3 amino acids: CASSGDFNSPLHF. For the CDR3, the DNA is TGTGCCAGCAGTGGGGACTTTAATTCACCCCTCCACTTT.

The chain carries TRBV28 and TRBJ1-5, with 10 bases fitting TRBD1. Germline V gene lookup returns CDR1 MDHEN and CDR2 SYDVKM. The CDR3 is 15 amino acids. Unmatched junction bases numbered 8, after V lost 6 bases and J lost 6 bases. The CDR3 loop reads CASSSSGTGAQPQHF. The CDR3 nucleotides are TGTGCCAGCAGCTCCAGTGGGACAGGGGCTCAGCCCCAGCATTTT.

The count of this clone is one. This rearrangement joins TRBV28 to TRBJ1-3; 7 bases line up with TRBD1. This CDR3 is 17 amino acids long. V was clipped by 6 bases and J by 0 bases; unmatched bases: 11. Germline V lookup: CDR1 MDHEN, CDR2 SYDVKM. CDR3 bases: TGTGCCAGCAGAACTCCACAGGGGAGAAGCTCTGGAAACACCATATATTTT. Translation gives CASRTPQGRSSGNTIYF.

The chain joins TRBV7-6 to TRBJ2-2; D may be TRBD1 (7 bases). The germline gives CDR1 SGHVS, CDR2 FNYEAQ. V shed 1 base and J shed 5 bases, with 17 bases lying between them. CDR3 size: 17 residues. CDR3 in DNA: TGTGCCAGCAGCTTAGATTCCTTGCAGGGGGGAACCGGGGAGCTGTTTTTT. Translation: CASSLDSLQGGTGELFF.

Here the CDR3 reads CASSFPSDTSHF. The DNA for the CDR3 is TGTGCCAGCAGTTTCCCCTCGGACACATCCCACTTT. The V and J genes are TRBV28 and TRBJ1-6; a possible D gene is TRBD1 (5 bases). This CDR3 spans 12 amino acids. Trimming shortened V by 3 bases and J by 18 bases, and 15 bases separated the two germline ends. Germline assignment: CDR1 MDHEN and CDR2 SYDVKM.

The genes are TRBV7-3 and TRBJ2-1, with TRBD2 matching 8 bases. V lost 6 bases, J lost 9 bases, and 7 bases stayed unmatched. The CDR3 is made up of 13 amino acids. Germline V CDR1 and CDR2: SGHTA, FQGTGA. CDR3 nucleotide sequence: TGTGCCAGCAGAAGCGGGGGTAGAGGTGAGCAGTTCTTC. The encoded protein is CASRSGGRGEQFF.

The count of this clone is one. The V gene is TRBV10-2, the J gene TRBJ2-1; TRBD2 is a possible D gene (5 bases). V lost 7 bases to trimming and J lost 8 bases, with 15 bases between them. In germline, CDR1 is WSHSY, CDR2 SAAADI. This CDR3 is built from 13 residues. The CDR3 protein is CASNTLARDEQFF. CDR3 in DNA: TGCGCCAGCAACACCCTAGCTCGTGATGAGCAGTTCTTC.

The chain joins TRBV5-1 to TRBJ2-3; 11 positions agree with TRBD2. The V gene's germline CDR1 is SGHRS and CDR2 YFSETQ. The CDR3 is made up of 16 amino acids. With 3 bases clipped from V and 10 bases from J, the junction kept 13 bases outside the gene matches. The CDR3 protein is CASSSRIAGGPGAQYF. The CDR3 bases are TGCGCCAGCAGCTCCCGGATAGCGGGGGGGCCGGGTGCGCAGTATTTT.

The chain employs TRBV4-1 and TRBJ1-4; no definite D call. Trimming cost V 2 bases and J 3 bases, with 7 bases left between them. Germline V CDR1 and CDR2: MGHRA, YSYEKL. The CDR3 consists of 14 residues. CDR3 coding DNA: TGCGCCAGCAGCCAACGACAATCTAATGAAAAACTGTTTTTT. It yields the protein CASSQRQSNEKLFF.

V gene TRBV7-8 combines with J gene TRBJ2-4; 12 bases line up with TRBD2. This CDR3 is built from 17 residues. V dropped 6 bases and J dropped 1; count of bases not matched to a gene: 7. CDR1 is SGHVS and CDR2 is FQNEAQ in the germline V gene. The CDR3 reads CASSGLAGRVAKNIQYF. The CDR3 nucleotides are TGTGCCAGCAGTGGACTAGCGGGAAGGGTCGCCAAAAACATTCAGTACTTC.

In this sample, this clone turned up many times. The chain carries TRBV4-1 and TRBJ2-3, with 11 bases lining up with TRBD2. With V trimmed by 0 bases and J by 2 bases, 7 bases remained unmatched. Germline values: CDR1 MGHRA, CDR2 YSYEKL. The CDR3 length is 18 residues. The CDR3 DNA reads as TGCGCCAGCAGCCAAGAAGGACGGACTAGCGGGCTCACAGATACGCAGTATTTT. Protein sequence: CASSQEGRTSGLTDTQYF.

The CDR3 reads CASSLDSPEQYF. The CDR3 coding sequence is TGTGCCAGCAGCTTGGACAGTCCCGAGCAGTACTTC. The chain combines TRBV11-2 with TRBJ2-7; a weak D match, TRBD1 (6 bases). V was clipped by 3 bases and J by 6 bases, with 9 bases between them. CDR1 is SGHAT, CDR2 FQNNGV, per germline. The CDR3 spans 12 residues.

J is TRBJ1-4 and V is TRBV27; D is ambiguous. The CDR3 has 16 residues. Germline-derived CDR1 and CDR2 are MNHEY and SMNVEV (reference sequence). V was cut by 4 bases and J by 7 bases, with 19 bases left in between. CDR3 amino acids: CASSSLRKASIEKLFF. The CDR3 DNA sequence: TGTGCCAGCAGTTCCCTGAGGAAGGCTTCAATTGAAAAACTGTTTTTT.

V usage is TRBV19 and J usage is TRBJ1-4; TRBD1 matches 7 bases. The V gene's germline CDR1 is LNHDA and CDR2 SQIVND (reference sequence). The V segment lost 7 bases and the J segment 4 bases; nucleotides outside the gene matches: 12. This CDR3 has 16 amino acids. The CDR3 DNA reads TGTGCCAGTAACCAATATGACAGGGTCTTTAATGAAAAACTGTTTTTT. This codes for CASNQYDRVFNEKLFF.

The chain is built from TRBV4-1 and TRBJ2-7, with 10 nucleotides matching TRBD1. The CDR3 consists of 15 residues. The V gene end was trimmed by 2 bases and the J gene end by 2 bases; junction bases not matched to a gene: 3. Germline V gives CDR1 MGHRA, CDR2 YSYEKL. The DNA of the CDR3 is TGCGCCAGCAGCCAACATGGACAGGGGGCCTACGAGCAGTACTTC. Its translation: CASSQHGQGAYEQYF.

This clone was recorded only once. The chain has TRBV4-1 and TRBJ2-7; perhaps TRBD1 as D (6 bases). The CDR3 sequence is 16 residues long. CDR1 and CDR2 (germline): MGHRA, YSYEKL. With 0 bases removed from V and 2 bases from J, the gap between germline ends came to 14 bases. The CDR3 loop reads CASSQESRDKAYEQYF. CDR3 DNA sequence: TGCGCCAGCAGCCAAGAGTCCAGGGACAAGGCCTACGAGCAGTACTTC.

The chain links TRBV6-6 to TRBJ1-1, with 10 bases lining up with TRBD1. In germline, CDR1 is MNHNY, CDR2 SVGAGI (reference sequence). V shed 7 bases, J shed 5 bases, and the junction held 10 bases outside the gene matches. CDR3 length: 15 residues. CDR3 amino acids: CASNDPTGGRTEAFF. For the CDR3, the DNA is TGTGCCAGCAACGACCCGACAGGGGGCAGGACTGAAGCTTTCTTT.

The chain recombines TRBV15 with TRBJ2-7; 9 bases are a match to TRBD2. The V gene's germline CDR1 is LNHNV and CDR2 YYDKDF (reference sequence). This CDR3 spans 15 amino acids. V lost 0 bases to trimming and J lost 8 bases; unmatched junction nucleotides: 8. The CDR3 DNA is TGTGCCACCAGCAGAGATTTAGCGGGGGCCACCAAGCAGTACTTC. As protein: CATSRDLAGATKQYF.

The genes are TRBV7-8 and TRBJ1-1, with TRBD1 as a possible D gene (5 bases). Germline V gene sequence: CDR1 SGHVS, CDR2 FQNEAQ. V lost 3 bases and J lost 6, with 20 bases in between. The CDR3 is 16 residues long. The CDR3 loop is CASSFGAGEVRPEAFF. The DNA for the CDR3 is TGTGCCAGCAGCTTTGGGGCAGGTGAGGTGAGACCTGAAGCTTTCTTT.

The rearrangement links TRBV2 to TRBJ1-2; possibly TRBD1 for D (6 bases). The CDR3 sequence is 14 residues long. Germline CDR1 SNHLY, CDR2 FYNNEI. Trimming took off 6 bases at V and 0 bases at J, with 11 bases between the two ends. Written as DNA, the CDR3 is TGTGCCAGCAGAGGACAGATTACTAACTATGGCTACACCTTC. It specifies CASRGQITNYGYTF.

This CDR3 is CASSEWGRKGEKLFF. In DNA form, the CDR3 reads TGTGCCAGCAGTGAATGGGGCAGGAAGGGGGAAAAACTGTTTTTT. The chain has TRBV25-1 and TRBJ1-4; perhaps TRBD1 as D (5 bases). Trimming shortened V by 1 base and J by 8 bases, and 14 bases separated the two germline ends. CDR3 size: 15 residues. Per germline, CDR1 MGHDK and CDR2 SYGVNS.

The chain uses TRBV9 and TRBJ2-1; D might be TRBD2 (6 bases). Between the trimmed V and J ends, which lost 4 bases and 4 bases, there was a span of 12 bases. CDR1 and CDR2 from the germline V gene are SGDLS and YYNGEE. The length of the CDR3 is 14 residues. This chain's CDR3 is CASSPTGSYNEQFF. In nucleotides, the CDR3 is TGTGCCAGCAGCCCAACCGGGAGTTACAATGAGCAGTTCTTC.

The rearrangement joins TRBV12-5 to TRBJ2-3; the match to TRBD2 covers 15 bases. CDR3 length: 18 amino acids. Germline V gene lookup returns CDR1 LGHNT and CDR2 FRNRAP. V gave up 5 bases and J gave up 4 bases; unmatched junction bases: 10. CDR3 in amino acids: CASGPMGLAGGKADTQYF. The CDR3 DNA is TGTGCTAGTGGTCCGATGGGACTAGCGGGAGGTAAAGCAGATACGCAGTATTTT.

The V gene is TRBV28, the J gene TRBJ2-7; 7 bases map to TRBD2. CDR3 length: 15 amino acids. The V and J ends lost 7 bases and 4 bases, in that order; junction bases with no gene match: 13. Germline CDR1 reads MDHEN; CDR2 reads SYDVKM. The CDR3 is CASNAPGDYGYEQYF. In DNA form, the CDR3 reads TGTGCCAGCAACGCACCCGGGGACTACGGTTACGAGCAGTACTTC. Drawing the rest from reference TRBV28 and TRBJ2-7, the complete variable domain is DVKVTQSSRYLVKRTGEKVFLECVQDMDHENMFWYRQDPGLGLRLIYFSYDVKMKEKGDIPEGYSVSREKKERFSLILESASTNQTSMYLCASNAPGDYGYEQYFGPGTRLTVT.